Listed below are T cell receptor beta chains from one sample, sequenced in a study of T cell repertoires in cytomegalovirus infection. TCRdb passed the reads through MiXCR, listing each CDR3 protein once. This sample carries 400,000 to 550,000 distinct CDR3 sequences, approximately 10% of them seen once, and the ten largest clones take roughly 10%. Sequenced material: PBMCs. The source is a human donor in good health (CMV status not recorded). Some clones in this sample may be carry-over from other donors' samples. CDR3s include the opening cysteine and the closing phenylalanine or tryptophan. D genes are given only for firm matches. Only part of the rows carry a size: once, few, many, or a class if the clone is expanded.

cdr3_length	v_call	d_call	clone_size	j_call	cdr3_aa	cdr3_nt
14	TRBV11-2	NA	many	TRBJ1-2	CASSLGRVTYGYTF	TGTGCCAGCAGCTTAGGTCGGGTAACCTATGGCTACACCTTC
17	TRBV10-3	TRBD1	many	TRBJ2-7	CAISEIHTQGEGYEQYF	TGTGCCATCAGTGAGATCCACACACAGGGGGAAGGATACGAGCAGTACTTC
16	TRBV28	NA	many	TRBJ1-2	CASTDLGGGRIYGYTF	TGTGCCAGCACCGATTTGGGGGGGGGGCGCATCTATGGCTACACCTTC
13	TRBV12-3/TRBV12-4	NA	many	TRBJ2-5	CASSFRARETQYF	TGTGCCAGCAGTTTTCGGGCCAGAGAGACCCAGTACTTC
14	TRBV7-2	NA	many	TRBJ2-5	CASSLGTAPRAQYF	TGTGCCAGCAGCCTCGGGACTGCTCCCCGGGCCCAGTACTTC
17	TRBV7-8	NA	many	TRBJ2-6	CASSLLQGSSGANVLTF	TGTGCCAGCAGCTTATTGCAGGGGAGCTCTGGGGCCAACGTCCTGACTTTC
14	TRBV7-9	TRBD1	many	TRBJ2-7	CASSLRDRAPEQYF	TGTGCCAGCAGCTTAAGGGACAGGGCTCCCGAGCAGTACTTC
14	TRBV6-1	NA	many	TRBJ2-2	CASRGRGRDGELFF	TGTGCCAGCAGAGGTCGGGGGCGCGACGGGGAGCTGTTTTTT
14	TRBV7-3	NA	NA	TRBJ2-7	CASSLSGIYHEQYF	TGTGCCAGCAGCTTAAGCGGGATCTACCACGAGCAGTACTTC
15	TRBV7-2	TRBD2	many	TRBJ2-7	CASSFILAGVREQYF	TGTGCCAGCAGCTTCATACTAGCGGGAGTGCGGGAGCAGTACTTC
15	TRBV7-6	TRBD1	many	TRBJ1-2	CASSLNRGQGYGYTF	TGTGCCAGCAGCTTAAACAGGGGACAAGGCTATGGCTACACCTTC
12	TRBV29-1	TRBD1	few	TRBJ1-2	CSVFQGASGYTF	TGCAGCGTTTTTCAGGGGGCGTCGGGCTACACCTTC
13	TRBV7-3	NA	many	TRBJ1-6	CASSLGGREPLHF	TGTGCCAGCAGCTTGGGGGGACGGGAGCCCCTCCACTTT
13	TRBV14	NA	NA	TRBJ2-3	CASSPSPQDTQYF	TGTGCCAGCAGCCCGAGCCCCCAGGATACGCAGTATTTT
17	TRBV5-1	TRBD2	few	TRBJ2-1	CASSLVPAREWSGEQFF	TGCGCCAGCAGCTTGGTCCCGGCGCGGGAGTGGTCGGGTGAGCAGTTCTTC
15	TRBV5-6	TRBD2	many	TRBJ2-3	CASSPSGRAWNTQYF	TGTGCCAGCAGCCCTAGCGGGAGGGCCTGGAATACGCAGTATTTT
15	TRBV12-3/TRBV12-4	TRBD2	many	TRBJ2-2	CASSLREGRTGELFF	TGTGCCAGCAGTTTGCGGGAGGGGCGAACCGGGGAGCTGTTTTTT
16	TRBV7-6	TRBD2	many	TRBJ2-7	CASSPGLAGGYYEQYF	TGTGCCAGCAGCCCGGGACTAGCGGGAGGGTACTACGAGCAGTACTTC
14	TRBV28	TRBD1	many	TRBJ1-2	CASTPRGQFYGYTF	TGTGCCAGCACCCCACGGGGACAGTTCTATGGCTACACCTTC
13	TRBV2	NA	NA	TRBJ2-1	CASSARFNNEQFF	TGTGCCAGCAGTGCCCGATTCAACAATGAGCAGTTCTTC
16	TRBV6-5	TRBD2	many	TRBJ2-7	CASSYSATSGAYEQYF	TGTGCCAGCAGTTACTCCGCGACTAGCGGGGCCTACGAGCAGTACTTC
16	TRBV5-1	NA	NA	TRBJ2-5	CASSLDPGRAEETQYF	TGCGCCAGCAGCTTGGATCCCGGGAGAGCTGAAGAGACCCAGTACTTC
13	TRBV29-1	NA	NA	TRBJ1-5	CSAAENSNQPQHF	TGCAGCGCCGCAGAGAATAGCAATCAGCCCCAGCATTTT
15	TRBV11-1	TRBD1	many	TRBJ2-5	CASSPSKDRQETQYF	TGTGCCAGCAGCCCCTCCAAGGACAGGCAAGAGACCCAGTACTTC
17	TRBV2	NA	few	TRBJ1-2	CASSERGGTGSDYGYTF	TGTGCCAGCAGTGAGAGAGGGGGTACAGGGAGCGACTATGGCTACACCTTC
13	TRBV19	NA	many	TRBJ1-1	CASRSRDIEEAFF	TGTGCCAGTAGGTCCCGGGACATCGAAGAAGCTTTCTTT
16	TRBV7-2	TRBD1	many	TRBJ1-6	CASSLAGQGNGSPLHF	TGTGCCAGCAGCTTAGCGGGACAGGGGAACGGTTCACCCCTCCACTTT
14	TRBV6-2/TRBV6-3	NA	many	TRBJ1-6	CASTRQVNNSPLHF	TGTGCCAGCACAAGACAAGTAAATAATTCACCCCTCCACTTT
14	TRBV12-3/TRBV12-4	NA	many	TRBJ2-6	CASKTGIGANVLTF	TGTGCCAGCAAAACAGGGATAGGGGCCAACGTCCTGACTTTC
17	TRBV6-2/TRBV6-3	NA	many	TRBJ1-2	CASSYVEDSSLFYGYTF	TGTGCCAGCAGTTACGTGGAAGACTCATCTCTCTTCTATGGCTACACCTTC
17	TRBV20-1	TRBD2	NA	TRBJ2-1	CSARLSSRGAGYNEQFF	TGCAGTGCTAGATTATCCTCGCGGGGGGCCGGATACAATGAGCAGTTCTTC
13	TRBV11-2	NA	many	TRBJ2-1	CASSLKRGGEQFF	TGTGCCAGCAGCTTAAAGAGGGGCGGCGAGCAGTTCTTC
15	TRBV9	NA	NA	TRBJ2-3	CASSVEPAVTDTQYF	TGTGCCAGCAGCGTAGAGCCAGCAGTTACAGATACGCAGTATTTT
14	TRBV10-1	NA	few	TRBJ2-3	CASSEDGGLDTQYF	TGCGCCAGCAGCGAGGACGGAGGACTGGATACGCAGTATTTT
17	TRBV7-9	TRBD1	many	TRBJ2-7	CASSSSSGTGKSYEQYF	TGTGCCAGCAGCTCGTCCTCCGGGACAGGGAAATCCTACGAGCAGTACTTC
16	TRBV7-9	TRBD1	many	TRBJ1-4	CASSWRPFRGNEKLFF	TGTGCCAGCAGCTGGAGACCATTCAGGGGGAATGAAAAACTGTTTTTT